The rows below give T cell receptor beta chains drawn from one sample of a study of control samples from healthy donors and cancer patients. Profiling relied on immunoSEQ multiplex PCR, and the TCRdb table lists in-frame clones only, not all of them. Of 100,000 to 150,000 clones in the sample, about nine tenths were seen once. The specimen was blood. These receptor sequences come from a man aged 35-49 years in good health. The conserved cysteine and the conserved F or W are not part of the CDR3 here. Each record gives: V gene, CDR3 protein.

>TRBV2
ASSEFLRGGAPLH
>TRBV9
ASSPGGQGAGELF
>TRBV24-1
AADREEY
>TRBV5-1
ASSSDGTNEKLF
>TRBV10-2
ASSESMGGEY
>TRBV9
ASSTGTGGNYGYT
>TRBV4-1
ASSQVGIPPNSPLH
>TRBV6-2/TRBV6-3
ASSNRGLGETQY
>TRBV9
ASSPRETAAYT
>TRBV4-1
ASSQEGVDQPQH
>TRBV29-1
SVVGENTEAF
>TRBV10-2
ASSESGGSNQPQH
>TRBV3-1/TRBV3-2
ASSQDTGNNEQF
>TRBV5-1
ASKPTWGDTGELF
>TRBV5-1
ASRDLRGGDEQY
>TRBV30
ARGLGGELF
>TRBV5-1
ASSFRTGGFTDTQY
>TRBV30
AWSVPDKDNSPLH